The 17 T cell receptor beta chains given below trace back to one sample, sequenced in a study of shared clonotypes between healthy human individuals. Some clones are missing from TCRdb's copy, which holds only in-frame ones; the method was immunoSEQ multiplex PCR. The table includes roughly 2 million clones, just under 95% detected once. The naive CD8 subset, CD45RO-negative cells positively selected for CCR7, excluded terminally differentiated effector memory CD45RA+ cells. Sequencing was performed on naive CD8+ T cells sorted from blood. The receptors come from a man younger than 30 in good health.

J is TRBJ1-1 and V is TRBV29-1; D not resolved. Trimming removed 7 bases from V and 0 bases from J, with 12 bases in between. The CDR3 covers 13 residues. Germline-derived CDR1 and CDR2 are SQVTM and ANQGSEA. This chain's CDR3 is CSDAGILNTEAFF. CDR3 nucleotide sequence: TGCAGCGACGCGGGTATCCTGAACACTGAAGCTTTCTTT.

The chain recombines TRBV6-5 with TRBJ2-1; TRBD2 agrees at 7 bases. Germline V CDR1 and CDR2: MNHEY, SVGAGI. The V and J ends lost 4 bases and 2 bases, in that order; junction bases with no gene match: 5. The CDR3 extends over 15 amino acids. The CDR3 region has the DNA TGTGCCAGCAGTTGGGGGGGTCCAACCTACAATGAGCAGTTCTTC. Translation gives CASSWGGPTYNEQFF.

As concerns this clone: At one of its ends the junction is not consistent with the germline gene, which may arise from a read error. The CDR3 DNA sequence: TGTGCCAGCAGCTTAGCTCTCCCACAGGGGAGAGTCTTC. It translates to CASSLALPQGRVF. The chain joins TRBV11-2 to TRBJ1-2, with 7 positions matching TRBD1. Looked up from germline, CDR1 is SGHAT and CDR2 is FQNNGV. CDR3 length: 13 amino acids.

The chain combines TRBV4-1 with TRBJ2-7; possibly TRBD1 for D (5 bases). V lost 6 bases and J 5 bases, leaving 17 bases between the germline ends. Germline CDR1 is MGHRA and CDR2 is YSYEKL. The CDR3 sequence is 14 residues long. CDR3 region: CASSEGASGNEQYF. Here the CDR3 DNA reads TGCGCCAGCAGTGAAGGGGCCTCTGGAAACGAGCAGTACTTC.

The gene calls are TRBV7-9 and TRBJ2-1; weak D call: TRBD2 (6 bases). Trimming pared 5 bases from V and 2 bases from J, leaving 16 bases between. This CDR3 region has 16 residues. Per germline, CDR1 SEHNR and CDR2 FQNEAQ (reference sequence). CDR3 DNA: TGTGCCAGCAGCCGGACGGGGGAAGGAACCTACAATGAGCAGTTCTTC. It specifies CASSRTGEGTYNEQFF.

The chain employs TRBV27 and TRBJ2-1, with D unresolved. The CDR3 is made up of 12 amino acids. Germline V gene lookup returns CDR1 MNHEY and CDR2 SMNVEV (reference sequence). Between the trimmed V and J ends, which lost 5 bases and 9 bases, there was a span of 11 bases. CDR3 bases: TGTGCCAGCAGTCCTGGTCGCCCTGAGCAGTTCTTC. It yields the protein CASSPGRPEQFF.

The V call is TRBV9, the J call TRBJ2-1; no reliable D call. The CDR3 is 13 residues long. Germline-derived CDR1 and CDR2 are SGDLS and YYNGEE. Trimming shortened V by 5 bases and J by 5 bases, and 11 bases separated the two germline ends. CDR3 in amino acids: CASSPPLDNEQFF. The CDR3 nucleotides are TGTGCCAGCAGTCCCCCCCTCGACAATGAGCAGTTCTTC.

The V and J genes are TRBV28 and TRBJ2-7, with D perhaps matching TRBD2 (6 bases). V was clipped by 2 bases and J by 0 bases, with 11 bases between them. Per germline, CDR1 MDHEN and CDR2 SYDVKM. The length of the CDR3 is 15 residues. In nucleotides, the CDR3 is TGTGCCAGCAGTTTAATCCAGGGAGGCTCCTACGAGCAGTACTTC. Translating gives CASSLIQGGSYEQYF. Full variable domain (missing parts from reference TRBV28 and TRBJ2-7): DVKVTQSSRYLVKRTGEKVFLECVQDMDHENMFWYRQDPGLGLRLIYFSYDVKMKEKGDIPEGYSVSREKKERFSLILESASTNQTSMYLCASSLIQGGSYEQYFGPGTRLTVT.

J is TRBJ2-3 and V is TRBV7-9; D ambiguous. The V gene lost 5 bases and the J gene lost 5 bases, with 20 bases spanning the gap. The CDR3 is 16 residues long. CDR1 is SEHNR, CDR2 FQNEAQ, per germline (reference sequence). For the CDR3, the DNA is TGTGCCAGCAGCCAAGGTCCCACAACACTTGGAGATACGCAGTATTTT. It translates to CASSQGPTTLGDTQYF.

J is TRBJ2-3 and V is TRBV9; D not certain. In germline, CDR1 is SGDLS, CDR2 YYNGEE. V gave up 3 bases and J gave up 6 bases, with 17 bases separating them. This CDR3 spans 15 amino acids. CDR3 nucleotides: TGTGCCAGCAGCGATTCCGCCGTGGGGTCGGATACGCAGTATTTT. Translated: CASSDSAVGSDTQYF. The complete variable domain, with remaining parts taken from reference TRBV9 and TRBJ2-3, reads DSGVTQTPKHLITATGQRVTLRCSPRSGDLSVYWYQQSLDQGLQFLIQYYNGEERAKGNILERFSAQQFPDLHSELNLSSLELGDSALYFCASSDSAVGSDTQYFGPGTRLTVL.

CDR3 sequence reads: CASPQGLDTEAFF. For the CDR3, the DNA is TGTGCCAGCCCTCAGGGATTGGACACTGAAGCTTTCTTT. The V call is TRBV13, the J call TRBJ1-1; D is perhaps TRBD1 (5 bases). V shed 8 bases and J shed 3 bases, with 13 bases lying between them. Germline values: CDR1 PRHDT, CDR2 FYEKMQ (reference sequence). This CDR3 contains 13 residues.

About this clone: Other DNA sequences in the same sample also yield this CDR3. This chain uses TRBV5-1 with TRBJ2-7; D perhaps matches TRBD1 (6 bases). The CDR3 contains 14 residues. Trimming cost V 2 bases and J 4 bases, with 13 bases left between them. Germline V lookup: CDR1 SGHRS, CDR2 YFSETQ. CDR3 DNA sequence: TGCGCCAGCAGCTTACAGGGTTTAGGGTACGAGCAGTACTTC. It translates to CASSLQGLGYEQYF.

This chain uses TRBV27 with TRBJ2-1; D perhaps matches TRBD2 (5 bases). The germline V and J ends were trimmed by 4 bases and 0 bases, with 13 bases remaining between them. Looked up from germline, CDR1 is MNHEY and CDR2 is SMNVEV (reference sequence). CDR3 length equals 16 residues. As DNA, the CDR3 is TGTGCCAGCAGTTCTAAAGGGAGTTACTCCTACAATGAGCAGTTCTTC. It encodes CASSSKGSYSYNEQFF.

V and J are TRBV6-5 and TRBJ1-6; no clear D. Germline CDR1 and CDR2: MNHEY and SVGAGI. Trimming shortened V by 0 bases and J by 8 bases, and 8 bases separated the two germline ends. CDR3 length equals 14 residues. Written as DNA, the CDR3 is TGTGCCAGCAGTTACTCCGAGGGTCATTCACCCCTCCACTTT. Amino acid sequence: CASSYSEGHSPLHF.

This sequence joins TRBV5-5 and TRBJ2-7; perhaps TRBD1 as D (5 bases). The CDR3 covers 14 residues. V was cut by 4 bases and J by 3 bases, with 14 bases left in between. CDR1 is SGHKS, CDR2 YYEKEE, per germline (reference sequence). CDR3 DNA sequence: TGTGCCAGCAGCCCATGGCAGGGTCTCTACGAGCAGTACTTC. Translated: CASSPWQGLYEQYF. The full variable domain, in which reference TRBV5-5 and TRBJ2-7 provide the parts outside the CDR3, is DAGVTQSPTHLIKTRGQQVTLRCSPISGHKSVSWYQQVLGQGPQFIFQYYEKEERGRGNFPDRFSARQFPNYSSELNVNALLLGDSALYLCASSPWQGLYEQYFGPGTRLTVT.

The rearrangement links TRBV2 to TRBJ2-7; a possible D gene is TRBD2 (6 bases). The CDR3 is made up of 15 amino acids. The V and J ends lost 2 bases and 3 bases respectively, with 14 bases between them. The germline V gene has CDR1 SNHLY and CDR2 FYNNEI. CDR3 amino acids: CASSEREAGGYEQYF. In DNA form, the CDR3 reads TGTGCCAGCAGTGAAAGGGAGGCAGGCGGCTACGAGCAGTACTTC.

This clone was recorded once. This chain links TRBV27 with TRBJ1-5, with D unclear. Germline CDR1 and CDR2: MNHEY and SMNVEV (reference sequence). There are 12 residues in the CDR3. V was shortened by 4 bases and J by 5 bases, with 6 bases between the two germline ends. The CDR3, as DNA: TGTGCCAGCAGTTCTAGAGATCAGCCCCAGCATTTT. This translates into CASSSRDQPQHF.